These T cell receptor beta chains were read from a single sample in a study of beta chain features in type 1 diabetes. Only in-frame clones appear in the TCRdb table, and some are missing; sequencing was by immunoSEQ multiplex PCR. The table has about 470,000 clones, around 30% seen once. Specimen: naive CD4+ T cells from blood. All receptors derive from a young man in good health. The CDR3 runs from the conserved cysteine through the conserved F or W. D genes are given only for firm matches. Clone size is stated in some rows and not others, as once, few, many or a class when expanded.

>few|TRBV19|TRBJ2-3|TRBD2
CASSIAAASGSDTQYF
TGTGCCAGTAGTATAGCTGCGGCTAGCGGGAGTGATACGCAGTATTTT
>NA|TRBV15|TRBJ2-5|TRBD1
CATSRGTGRGETQYF
TGTGCCACCAGCAGAGGGACAGGGCGGGGAGAGACCCAGTACTTC
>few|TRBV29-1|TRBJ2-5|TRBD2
CSVEVGLAGPRETQYF
TGCAGCGTTGAAGTCGGACTAGCGGGGCCCCGGGAGACCCAGTACTTC
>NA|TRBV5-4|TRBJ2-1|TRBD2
CASSGGTSGYNEQFF
TGTGCCAGCAGCGGCGGGACTAGCGGATACAATGAGCAGTTCTTC
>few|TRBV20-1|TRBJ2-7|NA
CSAQGGYEQYF
TGCAGTGCCCAAGGGGGATACGAGCAGTACTTC
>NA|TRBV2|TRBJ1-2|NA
CASNAGNNYGYTF
TGTGCCAGCAACGCAGGGAATAACTATGGCTACACCTTC
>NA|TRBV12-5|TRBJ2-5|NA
CASGLEARGATQYF
TGTGCTAGTGGTTTGGAGGCCCGTGGAGCGACCCAGTACTTC
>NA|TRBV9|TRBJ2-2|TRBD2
CASSPRSSGRMNTGELFF
TGTGCCAGCAGCCCCCGGAGTAGCGGGAGGATGAACACCGGGGAGCTGTTTTTT
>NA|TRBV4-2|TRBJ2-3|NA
CASSQDIRELADTQYF
TGTGCCAGCAGCCAAGATATCCGGGAGCTGGCAGATACGCAGTATTTT
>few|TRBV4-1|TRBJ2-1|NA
CASSQGDFSNEQFF
TGCGCCAGCAGCCAAGGAGACTTCAGCAATGAGCAGTTCTTC
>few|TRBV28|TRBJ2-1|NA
CASSPLGSNNEQFF
TGTGCCAGCAGCCCTTTGGGGAGCAACAATGAGCAGTTCTTC
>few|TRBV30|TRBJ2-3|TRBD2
CAWSDGTSGYTDTQYF
TGTGCCTGGAGTGATGGGACTAGCGGATACACAGATACGCAGTATTTT
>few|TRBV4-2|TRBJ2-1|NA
CASSQSKGSYNEQFF
TGTGCCAGCAGCCAAAGTAAGGGCTCCTACAATGAGCAGTTCTTC
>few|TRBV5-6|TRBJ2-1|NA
CASSGSRFRNEQFF
TGTGCCAGCAGCGGCAGCCGCTTTAGGAATGAGCAGTTCTTC
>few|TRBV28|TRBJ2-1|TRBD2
CASRDGLAGGTNNEQFF
TGTGCCAGCAGGGACGGACTAGCGGGTGGGACAAACAATGAGCAGTTCTTC
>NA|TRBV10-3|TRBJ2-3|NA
CAISDRSIALQYF
TGTGCCATCAGTGACCGGAGCATTGCCTTGCAGTATTTT
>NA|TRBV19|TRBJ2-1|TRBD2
CASSPRVGLTYSEQFF
TGTGCCAGTAGTCCCAGGGTGGGACTAACCTACAGTGAGCAGTTCTTC
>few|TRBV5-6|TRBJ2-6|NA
CASSLATGSGANVLTF
TGTGCCAGCAGCTTGGCGACAGGCTCTGGGGCCAACGTCCTGACTTTC
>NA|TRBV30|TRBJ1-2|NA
CAWTAAYGYTF
TGTGCCTGGACGGCAGCCTATGGCTACACCTTC
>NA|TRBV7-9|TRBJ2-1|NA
CASSLAGGTVGEQFF
TGTGCCAGCAGCTTAGCCGGCGGGACGGTTGGTGAGCAGTTCTTC
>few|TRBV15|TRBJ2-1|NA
CATSRDGATVDEQFF
TGTGCCACCAGCAGAGACGGGGCCACTGTGGATGAGCAGTTCTTC
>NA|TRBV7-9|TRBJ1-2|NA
CASSRGPDLYGYTF
TGTGCCAGCAGCCGCGGGCCCGATCTCTATGGCTACACCTTC
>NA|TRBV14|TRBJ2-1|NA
CASSRLGLTYNEQFF
TGTGCCAGCAGCCGACTCGGACTGACATACAATGAGCAGTTCTTC
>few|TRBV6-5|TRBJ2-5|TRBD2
CASSGLAGGQETQYF
TGTGCCAGCAGCGGACTAGCGGGAGGTCAAGAGACCCAGTACTTC